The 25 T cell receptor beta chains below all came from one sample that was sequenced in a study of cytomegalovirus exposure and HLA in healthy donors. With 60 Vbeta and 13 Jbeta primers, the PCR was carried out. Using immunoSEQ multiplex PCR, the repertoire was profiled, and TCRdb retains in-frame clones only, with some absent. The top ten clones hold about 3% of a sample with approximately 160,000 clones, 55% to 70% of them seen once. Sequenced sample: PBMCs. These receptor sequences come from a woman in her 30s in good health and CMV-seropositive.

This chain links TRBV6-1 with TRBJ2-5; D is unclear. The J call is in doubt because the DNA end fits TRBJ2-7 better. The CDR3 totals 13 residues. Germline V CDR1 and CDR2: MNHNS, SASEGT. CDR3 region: CASSSGSDYEQYF. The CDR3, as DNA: TGTGCCAGCAGTTCGGGCAGCGACTACGAGCAGTACTTC.

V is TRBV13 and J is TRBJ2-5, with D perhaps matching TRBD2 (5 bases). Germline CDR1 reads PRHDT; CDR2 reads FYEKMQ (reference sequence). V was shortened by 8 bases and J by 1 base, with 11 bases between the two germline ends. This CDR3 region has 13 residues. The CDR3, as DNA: TGTGCCAGCCTTCAACGGGGCCAAGAGACCCAGTACTTC. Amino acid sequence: CASLQRGQETQYF. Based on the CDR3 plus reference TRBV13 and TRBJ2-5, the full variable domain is AAGVIQSPRHLIKEKRETATLKCYPIPRHDTVYWYQQGPGQDPQFLISFYEKMQSDKGSIPDRFSAQQFSDYHSELNMSSLELGDSALYFCASLQRGQETQYFGPGTRLLVL.

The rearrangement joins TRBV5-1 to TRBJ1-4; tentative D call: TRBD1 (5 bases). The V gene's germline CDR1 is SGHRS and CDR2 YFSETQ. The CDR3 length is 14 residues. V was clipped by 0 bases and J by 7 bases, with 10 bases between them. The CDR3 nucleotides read TGCGCCAGCAGCTTGGAGGGGCGCGGTGAAAAACTGTTTTTT. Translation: CASSLEGRGEKLFF. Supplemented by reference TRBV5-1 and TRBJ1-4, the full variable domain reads KAGVTQTPRYLIKTRGQQVTLSCSPISGHRSVSWYQQTPGQGLQFLFEYFSETQRNKGNFPGRFSGRQFSNSRSEMNVSTLELGDSALYLCASSLEGRGEKLFFGSGTQLSVL.

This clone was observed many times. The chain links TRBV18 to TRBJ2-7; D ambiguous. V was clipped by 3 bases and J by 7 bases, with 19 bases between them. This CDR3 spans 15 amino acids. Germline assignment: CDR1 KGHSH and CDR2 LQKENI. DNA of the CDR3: TGTGCCAGCTCACCCACCCGTGACAATCGGAAGGAGCAGTACTTC. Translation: CASSPTRDNRKEQYF.

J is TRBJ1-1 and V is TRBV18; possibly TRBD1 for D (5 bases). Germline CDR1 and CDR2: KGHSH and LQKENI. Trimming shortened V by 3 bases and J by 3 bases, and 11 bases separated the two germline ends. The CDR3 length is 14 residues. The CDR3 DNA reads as TGTGCCAGCTCACCCTCGGGGGGGGACACTGAAGCTTTCTTT. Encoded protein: CASSPSGGDTEAFF.

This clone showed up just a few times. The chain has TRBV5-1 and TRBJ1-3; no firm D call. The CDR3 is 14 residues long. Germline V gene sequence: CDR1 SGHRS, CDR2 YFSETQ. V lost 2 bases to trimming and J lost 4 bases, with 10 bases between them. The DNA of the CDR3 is TGCGCCAGCAGCTTCACGGGAGGAGGAAACACCATATATTTT. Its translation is CASSFTGGGNTIYF.

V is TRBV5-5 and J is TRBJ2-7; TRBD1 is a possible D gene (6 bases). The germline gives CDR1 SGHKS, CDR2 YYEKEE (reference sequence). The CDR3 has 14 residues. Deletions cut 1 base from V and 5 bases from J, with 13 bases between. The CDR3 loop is CASSLNSRDNEQYF. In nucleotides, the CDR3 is TGTGCCAGCAGCTTGAACTCCAGGGACAACGAGCAGTACTTC.

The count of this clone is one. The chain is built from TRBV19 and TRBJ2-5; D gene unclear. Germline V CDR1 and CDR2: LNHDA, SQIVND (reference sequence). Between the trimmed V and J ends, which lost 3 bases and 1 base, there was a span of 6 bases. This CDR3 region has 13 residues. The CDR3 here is CASSIPFQETQYF. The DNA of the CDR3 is TGTGCCAGTAGTATTCCGTTCCAAGAGACCCAGTACTTC.

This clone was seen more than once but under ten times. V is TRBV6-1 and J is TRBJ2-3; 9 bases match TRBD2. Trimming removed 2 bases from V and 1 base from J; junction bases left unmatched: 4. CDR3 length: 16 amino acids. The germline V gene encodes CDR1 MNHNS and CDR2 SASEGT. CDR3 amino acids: CASSEWASGGTDTQYF. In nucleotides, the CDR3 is TGTGCCAGCAGTGAATGGGCTAGCGGGGGCACAGATACGCAGTATTTT.

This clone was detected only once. As DNA, the CDR3 is TGTGCCAGCAGCTCCCCAGGGGGCTTAAACATTCAGTACTTC. This translates into CASSSPGGLNIQYF. This chain links TRBV5-4 with TRBJ2-4; 8 nucleotides align to TRBD1. The V segment lost 3 bases and the J segment 6 bases; nucleotides outside the gene matches: 5. The CDR3 has 14 amino acids. The V gene's germline CDR1 is SGHNT and CDR2 YYREEE (reference sequence).

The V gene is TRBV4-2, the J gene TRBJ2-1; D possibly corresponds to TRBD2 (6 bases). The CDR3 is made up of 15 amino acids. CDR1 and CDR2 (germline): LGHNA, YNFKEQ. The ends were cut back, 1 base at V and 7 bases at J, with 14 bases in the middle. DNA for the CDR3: TGTGCCAGCAGCCAAGGGTCAGCGGGTATGAATGAGCAGTTCTTC. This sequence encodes CASSQGSAGMNEQFF.

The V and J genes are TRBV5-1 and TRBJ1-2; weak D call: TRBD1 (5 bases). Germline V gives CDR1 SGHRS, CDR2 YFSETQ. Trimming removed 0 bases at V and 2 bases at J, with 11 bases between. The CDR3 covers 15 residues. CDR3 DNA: TGCGCCAGCAGCTTGGAGTGGGGGGTGAACTATGGCTACACCTTC. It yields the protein CASSLEWGVNYGYTF.

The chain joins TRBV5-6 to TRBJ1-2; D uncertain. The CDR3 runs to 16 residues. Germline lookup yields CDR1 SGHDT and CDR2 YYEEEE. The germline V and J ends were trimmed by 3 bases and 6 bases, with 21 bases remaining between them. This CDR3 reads CASSSSDGDQIHGYTF. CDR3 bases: TGTGCCAGCAGCTCAAGTGACGGAGACCAGATACATGGCTACACCTTC.

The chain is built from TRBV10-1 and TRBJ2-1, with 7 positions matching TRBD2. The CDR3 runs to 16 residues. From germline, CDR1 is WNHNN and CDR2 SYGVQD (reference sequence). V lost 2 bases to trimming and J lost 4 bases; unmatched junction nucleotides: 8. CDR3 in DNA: TGCGCCAGCAGTGAGCGAGCGGGGAGCCTTTACAATGAGCAGTTCTTC. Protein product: CASSERAGSLYNEQFF.

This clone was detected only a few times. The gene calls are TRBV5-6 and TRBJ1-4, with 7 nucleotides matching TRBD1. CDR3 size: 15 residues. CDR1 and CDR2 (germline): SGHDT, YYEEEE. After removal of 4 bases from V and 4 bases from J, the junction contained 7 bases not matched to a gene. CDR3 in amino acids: CASSPRGQRNEKLFF. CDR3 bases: TGTGCCAGCAGCCCCAGGGGACAGCGTAATGAAAAACTGTTTTTT.

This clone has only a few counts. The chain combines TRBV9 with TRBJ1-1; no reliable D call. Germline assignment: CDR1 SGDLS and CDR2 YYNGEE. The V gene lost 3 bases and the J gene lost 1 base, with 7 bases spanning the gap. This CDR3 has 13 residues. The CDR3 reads CASSDWRNTEAFF. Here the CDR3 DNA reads TGTGCCAGCAGCGACTGGAGGAACACTGAAGCTTTCTTT.

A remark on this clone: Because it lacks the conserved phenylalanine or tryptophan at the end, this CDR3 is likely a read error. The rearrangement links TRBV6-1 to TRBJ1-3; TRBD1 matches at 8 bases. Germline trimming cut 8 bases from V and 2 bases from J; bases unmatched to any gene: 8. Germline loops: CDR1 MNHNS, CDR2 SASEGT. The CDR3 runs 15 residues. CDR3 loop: CASDLWTGTGNTIYL. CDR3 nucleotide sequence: TGTGCCAGCGATTTGTGGACAGGGACTGGAAACACCATATATCTT.

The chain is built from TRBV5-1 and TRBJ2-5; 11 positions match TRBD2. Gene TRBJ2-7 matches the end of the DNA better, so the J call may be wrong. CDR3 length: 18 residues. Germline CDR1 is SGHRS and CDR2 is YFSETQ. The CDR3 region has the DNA TGCGCCAGCAGCTTGCTAGCGGGGGGCAAAACTTACCCCTACGAGCAGTACTTC. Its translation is CASSLLAGGKTYPYEQYF.

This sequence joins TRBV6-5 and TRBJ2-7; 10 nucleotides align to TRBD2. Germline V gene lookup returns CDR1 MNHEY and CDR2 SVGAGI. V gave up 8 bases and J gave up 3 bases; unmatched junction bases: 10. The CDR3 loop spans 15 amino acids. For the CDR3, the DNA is TGTGCCAGCCATGAGGCTAGCGGGGGAAACTACGAGCAGTACTTC. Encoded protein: CASHEASGGNYEQYF.

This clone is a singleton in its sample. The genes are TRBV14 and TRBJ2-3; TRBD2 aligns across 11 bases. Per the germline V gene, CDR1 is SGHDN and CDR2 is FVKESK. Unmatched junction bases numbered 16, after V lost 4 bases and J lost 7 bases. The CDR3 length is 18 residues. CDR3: CASSLLGTSGLSWHTQYF. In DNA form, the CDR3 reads TGTGCCAGCAGCCTACTCGGGACTAGCGGCCTCTCATGGCATACGCAGTATTTT.

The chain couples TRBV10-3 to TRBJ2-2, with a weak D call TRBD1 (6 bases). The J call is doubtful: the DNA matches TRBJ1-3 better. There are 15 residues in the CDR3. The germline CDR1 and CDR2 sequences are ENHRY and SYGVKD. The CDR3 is CAISESGAGGNTIYF. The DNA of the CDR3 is TGTGCCATCAGTGAGTCGGGGGCAGGCGGAAACACCATATATTTT.

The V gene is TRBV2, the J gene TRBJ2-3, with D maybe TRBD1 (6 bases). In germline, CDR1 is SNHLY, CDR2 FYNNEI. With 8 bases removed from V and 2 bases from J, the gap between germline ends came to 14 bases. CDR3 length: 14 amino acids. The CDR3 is CASERTASTDTQYF. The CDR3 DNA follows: TGTGCCAGCGAGAGGACAGCATCCACAGATACGCAGTATTTT.

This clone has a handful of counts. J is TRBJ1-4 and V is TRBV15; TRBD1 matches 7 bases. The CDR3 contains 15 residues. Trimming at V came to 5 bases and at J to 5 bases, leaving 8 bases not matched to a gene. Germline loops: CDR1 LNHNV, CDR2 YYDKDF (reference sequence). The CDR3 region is CATSFAGTENEKLFF. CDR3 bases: TGTGCCACCAGCTTTGCCGGGACAGAGAATGAAAAACTGTTTTTT.

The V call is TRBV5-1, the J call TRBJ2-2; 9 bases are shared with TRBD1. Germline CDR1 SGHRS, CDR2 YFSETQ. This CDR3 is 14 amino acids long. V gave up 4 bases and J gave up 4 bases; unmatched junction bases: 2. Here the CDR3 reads CASSLQGATGELFF. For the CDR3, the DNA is TGCGCCAGCAGCCTACAGGGGGCCACCGGGGAGCTGTTTTTT.

In DNA form, the CDR3 reads TGCAGCGTTGGGGGGGGACAGGGCAACACCATATATTTT. Its translation is CSVGGGQGNTIYF. The chain links TRBV29-1 to TRBJ1-3; 9 positions agree with TRBD1. With 4 bases clipped from V and 7 bases from J, the junction kept 5 bases outside the gene matches. The V gene's germline CDR1 is SQVTM and CDR2 ANQGSEA. The CDR3 length is 13 residues. Combining the CDR3 with reference TRBV29-1 and TRBJ1-3 gives the whole variable domain SAVISQKPSRDICQRGTSLTIQCQVDSQVTMMFWYRQQPGQSLTLIATANQGSEATYESGFVIDKFPISRPNLTFSTLTVSNMSPEDSSIYLCSVGGGQGNTIYFGEGSWLTVV.